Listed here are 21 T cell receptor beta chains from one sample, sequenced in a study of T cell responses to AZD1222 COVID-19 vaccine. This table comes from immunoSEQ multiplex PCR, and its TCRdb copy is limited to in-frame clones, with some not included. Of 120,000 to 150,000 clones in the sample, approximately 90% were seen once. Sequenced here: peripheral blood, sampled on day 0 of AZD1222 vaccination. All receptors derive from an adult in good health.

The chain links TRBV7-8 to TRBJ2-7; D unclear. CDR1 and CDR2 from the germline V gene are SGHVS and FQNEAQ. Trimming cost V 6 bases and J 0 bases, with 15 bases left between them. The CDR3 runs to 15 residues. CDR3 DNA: TGTGCCAGCAGACCCCCCCCAGGTAGCTCCTACGAGCAGTACTTC. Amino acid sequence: CASRPPPGSSYEQYF. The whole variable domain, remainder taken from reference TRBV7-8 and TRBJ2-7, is GAGVSQSPRYKVAKRGQDVALRCDPISGHVSLFWYQQALGQGPEFLTYFQNEAQLDKSGLPSDRFFAERPEGSVSTLKIQRTQQEDSAVYLCASRPPPGSSYEQYFGPGTRLTVT.

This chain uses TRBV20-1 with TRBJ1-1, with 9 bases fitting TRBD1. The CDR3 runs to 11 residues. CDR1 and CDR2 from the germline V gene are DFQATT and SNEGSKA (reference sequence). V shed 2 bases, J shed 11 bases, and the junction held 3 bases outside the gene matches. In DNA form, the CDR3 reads TGCAGTGCTAGAAGGGACAGGGAGGCTTTCTTT. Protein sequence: CSARRDREAFF.

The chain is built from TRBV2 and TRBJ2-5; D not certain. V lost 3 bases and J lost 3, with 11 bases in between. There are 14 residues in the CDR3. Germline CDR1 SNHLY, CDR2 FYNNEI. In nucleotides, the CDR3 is TGTGCCAGCAGTGAGCAACGGTGGGAAGAGACCCAGTACTTC. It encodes CASSEQRWEETQYF.

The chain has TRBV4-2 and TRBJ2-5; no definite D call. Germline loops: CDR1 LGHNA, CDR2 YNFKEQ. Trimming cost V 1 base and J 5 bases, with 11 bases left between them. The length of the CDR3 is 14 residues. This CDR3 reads CASSQAGSPETQYF. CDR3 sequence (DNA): TGTGCCAGCAGCCAAGCGGGTAGTCCGGAGACCCAGTACTTC.

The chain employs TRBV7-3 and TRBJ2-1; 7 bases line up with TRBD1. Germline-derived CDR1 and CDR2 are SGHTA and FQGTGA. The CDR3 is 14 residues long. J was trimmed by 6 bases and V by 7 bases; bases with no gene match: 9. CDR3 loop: CASTSGGRGNEQFF. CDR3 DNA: TGTGCCAGCACCTCAGGGGGAAGGGGCAATGAGCAGTTCTTC. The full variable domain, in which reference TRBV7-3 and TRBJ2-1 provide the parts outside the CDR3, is GAGVSQTPSNKVTEKGKYVELRCDPISGHTALYWYRQSLGQGPEFLIYFQGTGAADDSGLPNDRFFAVRPEGSVSTLKIQRTERGDSAVYLCASTSGGRGNEQFFGPGTRLTVL.

CDR3 sequence (DNA): TGTGCCAGCAGTTTGCGGGGATCTGAAAAACTGTTTTTT. It codes for CASSLRGSEKLFF. The chain uses TRBV12-3 or TRBV12-4 and TRBJ1-4; D is unresolved. V lost 3 bases, J lost 7 bases, and 9 bases lay in between. The CDR3 extends over 13 amino acids.

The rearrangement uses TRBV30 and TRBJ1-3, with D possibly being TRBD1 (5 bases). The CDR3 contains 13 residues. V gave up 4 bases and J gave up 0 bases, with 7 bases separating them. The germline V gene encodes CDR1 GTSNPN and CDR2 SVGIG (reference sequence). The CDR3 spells CAWMGDSGNTIYF. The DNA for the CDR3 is TGTGCCTGGATGGGGGACTCTGGAAACACCATATATTTT.

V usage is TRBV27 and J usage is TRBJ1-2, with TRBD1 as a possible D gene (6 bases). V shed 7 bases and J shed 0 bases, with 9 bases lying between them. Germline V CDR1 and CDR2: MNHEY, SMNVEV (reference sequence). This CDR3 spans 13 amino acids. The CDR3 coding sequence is TGTGCCAGCAAGCGGGGGCCTAACTATGGCTACACCTTC. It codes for CASKRGPNYGYTF.

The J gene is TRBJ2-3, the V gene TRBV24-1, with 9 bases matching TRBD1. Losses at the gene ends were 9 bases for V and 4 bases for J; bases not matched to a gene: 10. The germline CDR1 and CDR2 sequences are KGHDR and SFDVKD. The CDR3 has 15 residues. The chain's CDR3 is CATGRTGGRADTQYF. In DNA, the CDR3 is TGTGCCACCGGTAGAACAGGGGGCCGGGCAGATACGCAGTATTTT.

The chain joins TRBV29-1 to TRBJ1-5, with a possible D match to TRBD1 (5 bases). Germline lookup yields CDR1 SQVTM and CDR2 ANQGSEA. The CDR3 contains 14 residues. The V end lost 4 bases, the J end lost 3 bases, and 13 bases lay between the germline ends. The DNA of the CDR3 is TGCAGCGTTGTACTGGCAGGGAACAATCAGCCCCAGCATTTT. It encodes CSVVLAGNNQPQHF.

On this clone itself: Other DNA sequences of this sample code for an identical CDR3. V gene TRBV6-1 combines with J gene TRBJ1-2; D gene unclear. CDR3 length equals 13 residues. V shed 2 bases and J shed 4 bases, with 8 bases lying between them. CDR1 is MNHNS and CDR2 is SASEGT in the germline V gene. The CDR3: CASSERPSYGYTF. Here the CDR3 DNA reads TGTGCCAGCAGTGAACGACCGTCCTATGGCTACACCTTC.

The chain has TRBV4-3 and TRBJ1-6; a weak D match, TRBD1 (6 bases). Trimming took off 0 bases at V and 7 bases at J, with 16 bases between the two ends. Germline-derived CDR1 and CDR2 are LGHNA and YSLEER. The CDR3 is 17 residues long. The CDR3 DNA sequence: TGCGCCAGCAGCCAAGATGGTACAACAGGGCGGAATTCACCCCTCCACTTT. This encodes CASSQDGTTGRNSPLHF.

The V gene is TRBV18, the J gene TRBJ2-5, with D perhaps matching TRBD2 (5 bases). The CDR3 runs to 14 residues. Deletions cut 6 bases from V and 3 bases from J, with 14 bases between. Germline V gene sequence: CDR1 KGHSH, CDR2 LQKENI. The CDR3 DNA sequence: TGTGCCAGCTCGCCTCGGACTGGAGAAGAGACCCAGTACTTC. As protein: CASSPRTGEETQYF.

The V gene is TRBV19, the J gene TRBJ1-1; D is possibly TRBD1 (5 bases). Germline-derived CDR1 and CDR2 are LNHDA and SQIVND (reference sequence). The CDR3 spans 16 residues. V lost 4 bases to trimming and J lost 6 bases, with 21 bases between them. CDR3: CASSREPGLHRPEAFF. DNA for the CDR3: TGTGCCAGTAGTAGGGAACCGGGACTTCATCGCCCTGAAGCTTTCTTT.

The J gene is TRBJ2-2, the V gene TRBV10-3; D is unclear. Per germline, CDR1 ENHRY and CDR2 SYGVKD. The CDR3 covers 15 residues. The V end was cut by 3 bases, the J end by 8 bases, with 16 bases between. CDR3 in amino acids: CAISDSGGATGELFF. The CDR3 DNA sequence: TGTGCCATCAGTGATTCGGGCGGAGCCACGGGGGAGCTGTTTTTT.

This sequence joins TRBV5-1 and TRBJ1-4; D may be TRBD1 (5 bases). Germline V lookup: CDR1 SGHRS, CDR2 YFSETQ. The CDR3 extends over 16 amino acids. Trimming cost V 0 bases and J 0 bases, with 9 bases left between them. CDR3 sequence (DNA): TGCGCCAGCAGCTTGGCCTGGGGGGCAACTAATGAAAAACTGTTTTTT. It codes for CASSLAWGATNEKLFF.

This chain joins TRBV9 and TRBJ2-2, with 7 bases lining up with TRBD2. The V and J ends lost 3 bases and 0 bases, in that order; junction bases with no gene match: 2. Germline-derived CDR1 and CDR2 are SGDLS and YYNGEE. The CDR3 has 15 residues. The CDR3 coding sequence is TGTGCCAGCAGCGCGGGGGGACCGAACACCGGGGAGCTGTTTTTT. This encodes CASSAGGPNTGELFF.

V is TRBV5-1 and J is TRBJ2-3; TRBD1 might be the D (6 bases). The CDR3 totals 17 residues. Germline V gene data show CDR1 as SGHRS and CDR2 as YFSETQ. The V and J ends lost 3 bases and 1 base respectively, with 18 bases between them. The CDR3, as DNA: TGCGCCAGCAGCTCCCGCACTCAGGGGTTCCGCACAGATACGCAGTATTTT. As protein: CASSSRTQGFRTDTQYF.

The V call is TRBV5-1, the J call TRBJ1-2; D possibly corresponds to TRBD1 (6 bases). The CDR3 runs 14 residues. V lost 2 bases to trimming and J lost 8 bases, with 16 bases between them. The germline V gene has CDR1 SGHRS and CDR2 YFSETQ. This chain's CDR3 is CASSLQGSVEGYTF. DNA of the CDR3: TGCGCCAGCAGCTTACAGGGTTCAGTAGAGGGCTACACCTTC.

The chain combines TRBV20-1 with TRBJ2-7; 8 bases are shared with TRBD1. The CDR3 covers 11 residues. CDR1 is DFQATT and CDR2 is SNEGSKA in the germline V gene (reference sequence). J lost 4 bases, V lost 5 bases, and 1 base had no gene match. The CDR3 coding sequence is TGCAGTGCTCGACAGGGGTACGAGCAGTACTTC. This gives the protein CSARQGYEQYF.

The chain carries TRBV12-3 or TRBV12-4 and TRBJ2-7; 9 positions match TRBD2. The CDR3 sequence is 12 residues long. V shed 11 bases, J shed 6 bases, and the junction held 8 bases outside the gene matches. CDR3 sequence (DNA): TGTGCCGTCTCTAGCGGGGTAGGCGAGCAGTACTTC. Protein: CAVSSGVGEQYF.